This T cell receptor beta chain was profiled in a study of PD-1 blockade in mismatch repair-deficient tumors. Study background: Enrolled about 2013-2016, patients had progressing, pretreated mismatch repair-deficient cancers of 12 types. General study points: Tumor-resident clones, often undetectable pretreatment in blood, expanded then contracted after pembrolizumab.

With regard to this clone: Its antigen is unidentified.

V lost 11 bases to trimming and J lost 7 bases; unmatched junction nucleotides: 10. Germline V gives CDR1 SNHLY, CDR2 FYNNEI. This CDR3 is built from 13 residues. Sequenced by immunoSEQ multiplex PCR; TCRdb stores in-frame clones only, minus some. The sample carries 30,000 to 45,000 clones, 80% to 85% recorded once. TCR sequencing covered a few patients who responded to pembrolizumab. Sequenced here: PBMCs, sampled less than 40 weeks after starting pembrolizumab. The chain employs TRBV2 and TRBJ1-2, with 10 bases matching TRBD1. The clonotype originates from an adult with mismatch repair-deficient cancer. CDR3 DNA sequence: TGTGCCCGCCCTGACAGGGGGCGATTTGGCTACACCTTC. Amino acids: CARPDRGRFGYTF.